The 4 T cell receptor beta chains below come from one sample, sequenced in a study of response to subunit inactivated influenza vaccine. In TCRdb, the RT-PCR reads were re-called with MiXCR into one record per CDR3 protein. The data hold fewer than 250,000 distinct CDR3 sequences, with around 14% observed a single time. The specimen was CD8+ T cells sorted from PBMCs, collected roughly 5 days after vaccination. The origin of the receptors is a man between 50 and 59 years old who received an inactivated influenza vaccine.

This chain connects TRBV11-2 to TRBJ1-1; D unresolved. This CDR3 contains 13 residues. Trimming pared 3 bases from V and 4 bases from J, leaving 9 bases between. Germline-derived CDR1 and CDR2 are SGHAT and FQNNGV. The CDR3 protein is CASSLGIGTEAFF. The CDR3 DNA reads as TGTGCCAGCAGCTTGGGTATTGGCACTGAAGCTTTCTTT.

This clonotype was seen a handful of times. This chain uses TRBV2 with TRBJ1-5; D ambiguous. CDR1 is SNHLY and CDR2 is FYNNEI in the germline V gene. Trimming left V 5 bases short and J 5 bases short, with 16 bases between. The CDR3 sequence is 15 residues long. Here the CDR3 reads CASSKEETQYQPQHF. DNA of the CDR3: TGTGCCAGCAGTAAAGAGGAGACCCAGTATCAGCCCCAGCATTTT.

This clonotype was picked up a small number of times. The chain couples TRBV6-1 to TRBJ2-1; D tentatively reads TRBD1 or TRBD2 (5 bases each). The CDR3 is 17 amino acids. Trimming removed 7 bases at V and 1 base at J, with 20 bases between. The V gene's germline CDR1 is MNHNS and CDR2 SASEGT. Written as DNA, the CDR3 is TGTGCCAGCACCCCTGAGGAGAGGGGTCTATCCTACAATGAGCAGTTCTTC. Translating it yields CASTPEERGLSYNEQFF.

This clonotype was found many times. The rearrangement joins TRBV4-2 to TRBJ1-1; D is ambiguous. V lost 1 base and J lost 1, with 7 bases in between. Germline values: CDR1 LGHNA, CDR2 YNFKEQ. CDR3 length: 14 residues. The DNA of the CDR3 is TGTGCCAGCAGCCAAGTGTCCAGGAACACTGAAGCTTTCTTT. Encoded protein: CASSQVSRNTEAFF.